What follows describes a single TCR beta chain. Then a second PCR, running about 6 to 12 cycles, was carried out with a sample-barcoded 5' primer and a J-beta primer mix. MiXCR, applied by TCRdb to the 5' RACE reads, yields one record per CDR3 protein. The table records around 2 million distinct CDR3 sequences, around 42% of them present only once. The record originates from a study of blood T cells in healthy people across ages. Study details: Through template switching, about one barcoded beta molecule was captured per two T cells, as measured in model experiments.

The CDR3 runs 15 residues. The junction had 5 bases not matched to a gene; V was cut back by 2 bases and J by 3 bases. Germline V gene lookup returns CDR1 DFQATT and CDR2 SNEGSKA (reference sequence). Sequenced input: blood. The sequence was collected from a human donor in good health. V is TRBV20-1 and J is TRBJ2-7; 12 positions match TRBD1. Here the CDR3 DNA reads TGCAGTGCTAGACGGGACAGGGGGCCGGTCTACGAGCAGTACTTC. Translated: CSARRDRGPVYEQYF.